The 2 T cell receptor beta chains reported below all come from one sample, sequenced in a study of blood T cell repertoires in COVID-19. Repertoires were generated with immunoSEQ multiplex PCR, while TCRdb's copy carries only in-frame clones and drops some. The sample has some 190,000 clones, about four fifths seen once; the top ten hold 9.5% to 11%. Material for sequencing was peripheral blood. These receptors came from a woman in her 40s with COVID-19, enrolled during active disease.

The rearrangement uses TRBV3-1 (or the pseudogene TRBV3-2) and TRBJ2-3; 9 bases are a match to TRBD2. From germline, CDR1 is LGHDT and CDR2 YNNKEL (reference sequence). V was clipped by 0 bases and J by 4 bases; unmatched bases: 8. This CDR3 contains 17 residues. The CDR3 coding sequence is TGTGCCAGCAGCCAAGATCGGGGCGGGGGGGCGGCAGATACGCAGTATTTT. Translating it yields CASSQDRGGGAADTQYF.

The rearrangement links TRBV30 to TRBJ2-7; possible D gene TRBD1, 7 bases. This CDR3 comprises 13 residues. Germline CDR1 GTSNPN, CDR2 SVGIG (reference sequence). V was shortened by 5 bases and J by 3 bases, with 14 bases between the two germline ends. CDR3 coding DNA: TGTGCCTGGGGAAGGAGGGGGCTCTACGAGCAGTACGTC. Translation gives CAWGRRGLYEQYV.